This T cell receptor (beta chain) was captured by sequencing in a study of T cells in Graves' hyperthyroidism and ophthalmopathy. It was RNA transcripts that yielded the amplified TCR beta CDR3 regions. HTBI primers were used for first-round RT-PCR of the TCR CDR3. TCRdb re-called the multiplex PCR reads through MiXCR, storing one row per CDR3 protein. The data show roughly 300,000 distinct CDR3 sequences, 15% to 20% seen once. The table lists this clonotype with many counts. Germline values: CDR1 SGHDT, CDR2 YYEEEE. There are 12 residues in the CDR3. Trimming removed 0 bases from V and 3 bases from J, with 4 bases in between. The PBMCs had their origin in more than 9.5 ml of fresh peripheral blood.

The sequencing input was blood. The rearrangement joins TRBV5-6 to TRBJ2-7; D ambiguous. This clonotype was sampled from a woman in her forties or fifties with Graves' hyperthyroidism. The CDR3, as DNA: TGTGCCAGCAGCTTGGGTATCTACGAGCAGTACTTC. Amino acid sequence: CASSLGIYEQYF.